Below are 20 T cell receptor beta chains sequenced from a single sample in a study of cytomegalovirus exposure and HLA in healthy donors. With 60 Vbeta and 13 Jbeta primers, the PCR was carried out. Clones were sequenced by immunoSEQ multiplex PCR, and TCRdb holds only the in-frame ones, with some missing. The repertoire holds more than 95,000 clones, with over 60% as singletons. The sequencing sample was made of PBMCs. The origin of the receptors is a woman in her thirties or forties in good health and CMV-seropositive.

The chain carries TRBV20-1 and TRBJ2-7; D remains ambiguous. Trimming cost V 6 bases and J 2 bases, with 8 bases left between them. The CDR3 has 11 residues. CDR1 is DFQATT, CDR2 SNEGSKA, per germline (reference sequence). CDR3 residues: CSAPDTYEQYF. CDR3 sequence (DNA): TGCAGTGCCCCTGACACCTACGAGCAGTACTTC.

CDR3 nucleotide sequence: TGCGCCAGCAGCTTGGGGGGACAGCAAGAGACCCAGTACTTC. The encoded protein is CASSLGGQQETQYF. The V and J genes are TRBV5-1 and TRBJ2-5, with 7 positions matching TRBD1. V lost 0 bases to trimming and J lost 2 bases; unmatched junction nucleotides: 1. The CDR3 is 14 residues long. The germline CDR1 and CDR2 sequences are SGHRS and YFSETQ.

The chain employs TRBV12-5 and TRBJ1-1; 7 nucleotides match TRBD1. The CDR3 is 13 amino acids. V shed 6 bases and J 5 bases; nucleotides not matched to a gene: 6. CDR1 is LGHNT and CDR2 is FRNRAP in the germline V gene. DNA of the CDR3: TGTGCTAGTGGCCGTGACAGGGAGACTGAAGCTTTCTTT. Encoded protein: CASGRDRETEAFF.

The chain recombines TRBV2 with TRBJ2-7, with 9 nucleotides matching TRBD2. V trimming: 8 bases; J trimming: 5 bases; junction bases outside the gene matches: 10. The CDR3 is 14 residues long. The V gene's germline CDR1 is SNHLY and CDR2 FYNNEI. CDR3 amino acids: CASVRGGARDEQYF. The CDR3 DNA is TGTGCCAGCGTCCGCGGGGGGGCTCGCGACGAGCAGTACTTC.

V gene TRBV19 combines with J gene TRBJ2-7, with 9 bases that match TRBD2. The CDR3 runs to 14 residues. Germline CDR1 is LNHDA and CDR2 is SQIVND (reference sequence). V lost 1 base, J lost 7 bases, and 5 bases stayed unmatched. The CDR3 DNA reads TGTGCCAGTAGTATAGTAGCGGGAGCAGGGGAGCAGTACTTC. It translates to CASSIVAGAGEQYF.

To note about this clone: Its ends do not fully match the called genes, so a read error is possible. The genes are TRBV7-7 and TRBJ2-7; 12 nucleotides match TRBD2. The CDR3 contains 19 residues. Per germline, CDR1 SSHAT and CDR2 FNYEAQ (reference sequence). CDR3 loop: CASSPLGQTLAGGPHEQYF. For the CDR3, the DNA is TGTGCTAGCAGCCCTTTGGGACAGACTCTAGCGGGAGGGCCCCACGAGCAGTACTTC.

This rearrangement joins TRBV28 to TRBJ1-4; D unclear. Looked up from germline, CDR1 is MDHEN and CDR2 is SYDVKM. This CDR3 has 14 residues. Trimming cost V 6 bases and J 7 bases, with 15 bases left between them. CDR3 sequence reads: CASSSNYRGEKLFF. CDR3 bases: TGTGCCAGCAGCTCAAATTATCGCGGTGAAAAACTGTTTTTT.

The J gene is TRBJ2-5, the V gene TRBV6-1; 7 positions match TRBD1. The end of the DNA fits TRBJ2-7 better, so the J call may be wrong. This CDR3 region has 15 residues. Looked up from germline, CDR1 is MNHNS and CDR2 is SASEGT. CDR3 sequence (DNA): TGTGCCAGCAGCTTAGGGGGCGGATTGTCCTACGAGCAGTACTTC. Its translation is CASSLGGGLSYEQYF.

CDR3 residues: CASQRQGRTEAFF. In DNA form, the CDR3 reads TGTGCCAGCCAAAGACAGGGGAGGACTGAAGCTTTCTTT. The V call is TRBV2, the J call TRBJ1-1; 8 nucleotides agree with TRBD1. From germline, CDR1 is SNHLY and CDR2 FYNNEI. The CDR3 has 13 amino acids. J gave up 5 bases and V 8 bases, and 7 bases lay outside the gene matches.

J is TRBJ1-5 and V is TRBV28, with TRBD1 matching 7 bases. With 2 bases clipped from V and 4 bases from J, the junction kept 5 bases outside the gene matches. CDR1 is MDHEN and CDR2 is SYDVKM in the germline V gene. This CDR3 contains 15 residues. In nucleotides, the CDR3 is TGTGCCAGCAGTTTACCGGACAGGAATAATCAGCCCCAGCATTTT. Residues: CASSLPDRNNQPQHF.

The count of this clone is one. The gene calls are TRBV28 and TRBJ1-5, with D hard to call. The ends were cut back, 3 bases at V and 7 bases at J, with 13 bases in the middle. This CDR3 has 14 residues. The germline gives CDR1 MDHEN, CDR2 SYDVKM. The CDR3 loop is CASSFGEERQPQHF. DNA of the CDR3: TGTGCCAGCAGTTTCGGGGAGGAACGACAGCCCCAGCATTTT.

The chain links TRBV7-9 to TRBJ2-7; 8 nucleotides align to TRBD2. The CDR3 spans 14 residues. Trimming at V came to 2 bases and at J to 2 bases, leaving 2 bases not matched to a gene. Per germline, CDR1 SEHNR and CDR2 FQNEAQ (reference sequence). CDR3 region: CASSLNSGTYEQYF. The CDR3 region has the DNA TGTGCCAGCAGCTTAAATAGCGGGACCTACGAGCAGTACTTC.

The rearrangement uses TRBV10-1 and TRBJ2-1; 11 nucleotides line up with TRBD1. This CDR3 has 15 residues. Germline V lookup: CDR1 WNHNN, CDR2 SYGVQD (reference sequence). After removal of 3 bases from V and 5 bases from J, the junction contained 3 bases not matched to a gene. CDR3 in amino acids: CASSEGQGADNEQFF. CDR3 DNA sequence: TGCGCCAGCAGTGAAGGACAGGGGGCGGACAATGAGCAGTTCTTC.

The V call is TRBV7-9, the J call TRBJ1-4; 12 bases fit TRBD1. The V gene end was trimmed by 5 bases and the J gene end by 3 bases; junction bases not matched to a gene: 7. This CDR3 comprises 17 residues. Germline V gene sequence: CDR1 SEHNR, CDR2 FQNEAQ (reference sequence). The CDR3 sequence is CASSPGQGAGANEKLFF. The DNA of the CDR3 is TGTGCCAGCAGCCCGGGACAGGGGGCAGGAGCTAATGAAAAACTGTTTTTT. Full variable domain (remainder filled in from reference TRBV7-9 and TRBJ1-4): DTGVSQNPRHKITKRGQNVTFRCDPISEHNRLYWYRQTLGQGPEFLTYFQNEAQLEKSRLLSDRFSAERPKGSFSTLEIQRTEQGDSAMYLCASSPGQGAGANEKLFFGSGTQLSVL.

The chain couples TRBV10-3 to TRBJ2-6; 7 nucleotides match TRBD1. Germline V gene data show CDR1 as ENHRY and CDR2 as SYGVKD. The CDR3 runs to 16 residues. V shed 2 bases and J 4 bases; nucleotides not matched to a gene: 5. The CDR3 DNA sequence: TGTGCCATCAGTGAGACAGGGGCTACCGGGGCCAACGTCCTGACTTTC. This sequence encodes CAISETGATGANVLTF.

This clone has only one observation. The chain combines TRBV29-1 with TRBJ2-5; weak D call: TRBD2 (5 bases). Trimming cost V 3 bases and J 4 bases, with 12 bases left between them. This CDR3 region has 13 residues. CDR1 and CDR2 (germline): SQVTM, ANQGSEA. CDR3 protein: CSVEYARGETQYF. The CDR3 DNA follows: TGCAGCGTTGAGTACGCTCGGGGAGAGACCCAGTACTTC.

The J gene is TRBJ2-1, the V gene TRBV7-9, with 8 positions matching TRBD2. CDR3 length equals 15 residues. CDR1 and CDR2 (germline): SEHNR, FQNEAQ (reference sequence). J was trimmed by 8 bases and V by 5 bases; bases with no gene match: 11. The CDR3 here is CASSPTAGGRDEQFF. The CDR3 bases are TGTGCCAGCAGCCCCACGGCGGGGGGTAGGGATGAGCAGTTCTTC.

The chain uses TRBV5-6 and TRBJ2-1; 12 bases line up with TRBD2. CDR3 length: 18 amino acids. Per germline, CDR1 SGHDT and CDR2 YYEEEE. The ends lost 0 bases at V and 6 bases at J; junction bases unmatched: 10. CDR3 residues: CASSLGLAGDSPSNEQFF. DNA for the CDR3: TGTGCCAGCAGCTTGGGACTAGCGGGAGATTCCCCCTCCAATGAGCAGTTCTTC.

For the CDR3, the DNA is TGTGCCAGCAGCAAAGGGACTAGCGGGGAGAAACAGTACTTC. Its translation: CASSKGTSGEKQYF. V and J are TRBV21-1 and TRBJ2-7; whether TRBD2, the table's D call, matches the DNA was not checked. TRBV21-1 is deemed a pseudogene. The CDR3 is 14 residues long.

This clone was seen once. The chain is built from TRBV9 and TRBJ2-1; D may be TRBD2 (6 bases). There are 14 residues in the CDR3. From germline, CDR1 is SGDLS and CDR2 YYNGEE. The ends were cut back, 3 bases at V and 4 bases at J, with 11 bases in the middle. The DNA for the CDR3 is TGTGCCAGCAGCGCCCTCGGGAGTTACAATGAGCAGTTCTTC. Amino acids: CASSALGSYNEQFF. Based on the CDR3 plus reference TRBV9 and TRBJ2-1, the full variable domain is DSGVTQTPKHLITATGQRVTLRCSPRSGDLSVYWYQQSLDQGLQFLIQYYNGEERAKGNILERFSAQQFPDLHSELNLSSLELGDSALYFCASSALGSYNEQFFGPGTRLTVL.